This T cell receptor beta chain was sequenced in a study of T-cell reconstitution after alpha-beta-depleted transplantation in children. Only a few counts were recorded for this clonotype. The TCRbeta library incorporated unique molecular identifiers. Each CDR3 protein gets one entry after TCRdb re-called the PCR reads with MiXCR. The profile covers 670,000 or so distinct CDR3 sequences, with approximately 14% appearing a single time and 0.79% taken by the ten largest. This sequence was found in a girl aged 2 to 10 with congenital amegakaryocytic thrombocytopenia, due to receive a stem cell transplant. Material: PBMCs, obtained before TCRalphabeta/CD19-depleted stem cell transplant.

Written as DNA, the CDR3 is TGTGCCAGCAGCTTTCTAAGGCTATCAGCCTACAATGAGCAGTTCTTC. Its protein product is CASSFLRLSAYNEQFF. The V and J genes are TRBV5-5 and TRBJ2-1; D is unclear. V shed 2 bases and J shed 2 bases, with 14 bases lying between them. CDR3 length: 16 residues. Germline V gene sequence: CDR1 SGHKS, CDR2 YYEKEE (reference sequence).